This T cell receptor (beta chain) was captured in a study of blood T cell repertoires in COVID-19. About the research overall: Spain, Italy and the United States supplied samples that represented acute and convalescent COVID-19.

The CDR3 consists of 14 residues. The ends were cut back, 4 bases at V and 1 base at J, with 10 bases in the middle. Germline V gives CDR1 MNHEY, CDR2 SMNVEV (reference sequence). In the authors' methods: Amplified reference gene primers provided the basis for estimating nucleated cell counts. Produced via immunoSEQ multiplex PCR; TCRdb's table is partial and in-frame only. That table is the source of V, J and clone size, and D and trimming were worked out from the DNA. The data contain around 450,000 clones, around nine tenths of them seen just once; the ten biggest clones take up about 2%. Adults between roughly 18 and 95 years of age took part from more than 20 US areas. This clone occurred a few times.

The source of this sequence is a young woman with acute COVID-19. Sequencing input: PBMCs or T cells enriched from blood (not recorded which). The chain employs TRBV27 and TRBJ1-1, with D possibly being TRBD1 (6 bases). The DNA of the CDR3 is TGTGCCAGCAGTTCCACAGGGTGGAACACTGAAGCTTTCTTT. This encodes CASSSTGWNTEAFF.